This entry lists 22 T cell receptor beta chains sequenced from one sample in a study of blood T cell repertoires in COVID-19. Generated by immunoSEQ multiplex PCR, the TCRdb table keeps only in-frame clones and is missing some. The sample carries about 10,000 clones, 90% recorded once. The specimen sequenced was peripheral blood. The receptors originated from a human donor in a cohort sampled during active COVID-19.

This chain joins TRBV6-5 and TRBJ2-7; perhaps TRBD1 as D (6 bases). The CDR3 is made up of 15 amino acids. The germline gives CDR1 MNHEY, CDR2 SVGAGI. Trimming took off 2 bases at V and 0 bases at J, with 11 bases between the two ends. The CDR3 region has the DNA TGTGCCAGCAGTTACACAGGACAGTTCTCCTACGAGCAGTACTTC. It translates to CASSYTGQFSYEQYF.

The J gene is TRBJ2-1, the V gene TRBV5-1, with TRBD2 matching 12 bases. The V and J ends lost 0 bases and 4 bases, in that order; junction bases with no gene match: 2. The CDR3 is 16 residues long. The germline CDR1 and CDR2 sequences are SGHRS and YFSETQ. CDR3 in amino acids: CASSLAGTSGYNEQFF. The CDR3 coding sequence is TGCGCCAGCAGCTTGGCCGGGACTAGCGGGTACAATGAGCAGTTCTTC.

The chain is built from TRBV18 and TRBJ2-5; D call uncertain. The CDR3 has 12 residues. Looked up from germline, CDR1 is KGHSH and CDR2 is LQKENI. The ends were cut back, 0 bases at V and 5 bases at J, with 4 bases in the middle. CDR3: CASSPPQETQYF. In DNA, the CDR3 is TGTGCCAGCTCACCACCTCAGGAGACCCAGTACTTC. Combining the CDR3 with reference TRBV18 and TRBJ2-5 gives the whole variable domain NAGVMQNPRHLVRRRGQEARLRCSPMKGHSHVYWYRQLPEEGLKFMVYLQKENIIDESGMPKERFSAEFPKEGPSILRIQQVVRGDSAAYFCASSPPQETQYFGPGTRLLVL.

This clone was counted a single time. The V and J genes are TRBV11-2 and TRBJ1-1; 9 bases map to TRBD1. V shed 6 bases and J 1 base; nucleotides not matched to a gene: 6. The CDR3 sequence is 15 residues long. CDR1 and CDR2 from the germline V gene are SGHAT and FQNNGV. CDR3 region: CASSWGDRANTEAFF. Written as DNA, the CDR3 is TGTGCCAGCAGTTGGGGGGACAGGGCGAACACTGAAGCTTTCTTT.

This clone was picked up one time. The chain has TRBV7-9 and TRBJ2-5, with 8 bases lining up with TRBD2. Germline CDR1 reads SEHNR; CDR2 reads FQNEAQ (reference sequence). J lost 3 bases, V lost 5 bases, and 14 bases had no gene match. There are 17 residues in the CDR3. CDR3 sequence (DNA): TGTGCCAGCAGCAGGCGGGGGGCTCAGGTTGGGGAAGAGACCCAGTACTTC. This translates into CASSRRGAQVGEETQYF.

The J gene is TRBJ1-2, the V gene TRBV5-6, with D maybe TRBD1 (5 bases). This CDR3 spans 12 amino acids. The ends were cut back, 3 bases at V and 5 bases at J, with 8 bases in the middle. CDR1 SGHDT and CDR2 YYEEEE come from the germline V gene. In DNA form, the CDR3 reads TGTGCCAGCAGCTCCGGGGGGTATGGCTACACCTTC. Translated: CASSSGGYGYTF.

V and J are TRBV2 and TRBJ2-7, with unresolved D. CDR3 length: 12 amino acids. With 7 bases removed from V and 2 bases from J, the gap between germline ends came to 9 bases. Germline V gene sequence: CDR1 SNHLY, CDR2 FYNNEI. The CDR3 DNA sequence: TGTGCCAGCACGATACACACCTACGAGCAGTACTTC. It codes for CASTIHTYEQYF.

The chain employs TRBV11-2 and TRBJ1-2; D remains unclear. The V gene lost 3 bases and the J gene lost 1 base, with 6 bases spanning the gap. The germline gives CDR1 SGHAT, CDR2 FQNNGV. CDR3 length: 13 amino acids. The CDR3 nucleotides read TGTGCCAGCAGCTTGAGAGATAACTATGGCTACACCTTC. Protein product: CASSLRDNYGYTF.

The chain couples TRBV7-9 to TRBJ2-7; 8 bases map to TRBD2. The junction had 8 bases not matched to a gene; V was cut back by 6 bases and J by 7 bases. The CDR3 loop spans 13 amino acids. Per the germline V gene, CDR1 is SEHNR and CDR2 is FQNEAQ (reference sequence). The CDR3 bases are TGTGCCAGCAGAGGGGATTCTAGCGGGGAGCAGTACTTC. Residues: CASRGDSSGEQYF.

The chain couples TRBV11-3 to TRBJ1-1; D is ambiguous. The V gene lost 6 bases and the J gene lost 1 base, with 9 bases spanning the gap. Germline V lookup: CDR1 SGHNT, CDR2 YENEEA. There are 13 residues in the CDR3. The CDR3 sequence is CASSFRGNTEAFF. CDR3 DNA sequence: TGTGCCAGCAGTTTCCGGGGGAACACTGAAGCTTTCTTT.

This sequence joins TRBV6-5 and TRBJ1-2; 7 nucleotides align to TRBD1. The V gene end was trimmed by 6 bases and the J gene end by 5 bases; junction bases not matched to a gene: 9. Germline values: CDR1 MNHEY, CDR2 SVGAGI. The length of the CDR3 is 14 residues. The CDR3 DNA reads TGTGCCAGCAGCGAGGGGGGACAGCGATATGGCTACACCTTC. This sequence encodes CASSEGGQRYGYTF.

V is TRBV5-6 and J is TRBJ2-4; D may be TRBD2 (6 bases). Deletions cut 4 bases from V and 11 bases from J, with 16 bases between. The CDR3 is made up of 13 amino acids. Germline V gives CDR1 SGHDT, CDR2 YYEEEE. The CDR3 loop is CASSPTGRGVQYF. In DNA, the CDR3 is TGTGCCAGCAGCCCTACCGGGAGAGGCGTTCAGTACTTC.

This clone showed up just a few times. This chain uses TRBV5-5 with TRBJ2-7, with 8 positions matching TRBD1. Germline CDR1 SGHKS, CDR2 YYEKEE (reference sequence). The CDR3 runs 14 residues. The junction had 5 bases not matched to a gene; V was cut back by 4 bases and J by 2 bases. The CDR3 loop is CASSRQGPPYEQYF. In nucleotides, the CDR3 is TGTGCCAGCAGCCGACAGGGGCCACCCTACGAGCAGTACTTC.

The CDR3 coding sequence is TGCGCCAGCAGCCAAGATCCGACAGGGGGAAACACCATATATTTT. Amino acids: CASSQDPTGGNTIYF. The rearrangement links TRBV4-1 to TRBJ1-3, with 7 bases aligning to TRBD1. The CDR3 runs to 15 residues. With V trimmed by 0 bases and J by 4 bases, 3 bases remained unmatched. Germline-derived CDR1 and CDR2 are MGHRA and YSYEKL.

This clone was found once. The V call is TRBV18, the J call TRBJ1-4, with 8 bases lining up with TRBD1. This CDR3 has 14 amino acids. CDR1 and CDR2 (germline): KGHSH, LQKENI. Trimming cost V 6 bases and J 11 bases; bases outside gene matches: 11. CDR3 nucleotides: TGTGCCAGCTCCCAAAGGACAGGGCCGGAGAAACTGTTTTTT. It specifies CASSQRTGPEKLFF.

The rearrangement joins TRBV30 to TRBJ2-2; TRBD2 matches 8 bases. Germline CDR1 and CDR2: GTSNPN and SVGIG (reference sequence). The V and J ends lost 0 bases and 9 bases, in that order; junction bases with no gene match: 15. The CDR3 is made up of 17 amino acids. The CDR3 protein is CAWSVQRGGGLVRELFF. CDR3 bases: TGTGCCTGGAGTGTACAAAGGGGCGGGGGGTTGGTACGGGAGCTGTTTTTT.

The chain recombines TRBV6-2 or TRBV6-3 with TRBJ1-2; D possibly corresponds to TRBD1 (5 bases). The germline V gene has CDR1 MNHEY and CDR2 SVGEGT. This CDR3 comprises 16 residues. V was shortened by 2 bases and J by 4 bases, with 17 bases between the two germline ends. CDR3 loop: CASSYGDSRQFYGYTF. In nucleotides, the CDR3 is TGTGCCAGCAGTTACGGGGATTCGAGACAGTTCTATGGCTACACCTTC.

This chain joins TRBV7-6 and TRBJ1-3, with 7 bases matching TRBD1. Germline loops: CDR1 SGHVS, CDR2 FNYEAQ. V was clipped by 0 bases and J by 0 bases; unmatched bases: 2. The length of the CDR3 is 16 residues. The CDR3 DNA reads TGTGCCAGCAGCTTAGCACAGGGGCTCTCTGGAAACACCATATATTTT. Amino acid sequence: CASSLAQGLSGNTIYF.

This sequence joins TRBV10-2 and TRBJ2-7, with TRBD2 matching 8 bases. The CDR3 length is 19 residues. Germline values: CDR1 WSHSY, CDR2 SAAADI. V gave up 6 bases and J gave up 1 base; unmatched junction bases: 20. CDR3 sequence (DNA): TGCGCCAGCAGCGCACCCCCTCGTCTTGTCCCGGGAGGGTCCTACGAGCAGTACTTC. Its translation is CASSAPPRLVPGGSYEQYF.

The chain carries TRBV7-9 and TRBJ2-2, with 7 positions matching TRBD1. CDR3 length equals 13 residues. Germline assignment: CDR1 SEHNR and CDR2 FQNEAQ (reference sequence). The trim removed 6 bases at V and 4 bases at J, leaving 2 bases unmatched. Here the CDR3 DNA reads TGTGCCAGCAGAAGACAGGGCACCGGGGAGCTGTTTTTT. Protein product: CASRRQGTGELFF.

The chain combines TRBV28 with TRBJ1-1; 8 bases line up with TRBD1. Germline values: CDR1 MDHEN, CDR2 SYDVKM. The CDR3 is 13 residues long. V lost 7 bases to trimming and J lost 4 bases; unmatched junction nucleotides: 5. The CDR3, as DNA: TGTGCCAGCACCATACAGGGGGGCACTGAAGCTTTCTTT. Residues: CASTIQGGTEAFF.

The gene calls are TRBV28 and TRBJ1-2; the D gene is possibly TRBD1 (6 bases). Germline loops: CDR1 MDHEN, CDR2 SYDVKM. The V gene lost 6 bases and the J gene lost 3 bases, with 17 bases spanning the gap. This CDR3 comprises 15 residues. The CDR3 region has the DNA TGTGCCAGCAGGGTACCCCCGGGGGGCGACTATGGCTACACCTTC. Its translation is CASRVPPGGDYGYTF.